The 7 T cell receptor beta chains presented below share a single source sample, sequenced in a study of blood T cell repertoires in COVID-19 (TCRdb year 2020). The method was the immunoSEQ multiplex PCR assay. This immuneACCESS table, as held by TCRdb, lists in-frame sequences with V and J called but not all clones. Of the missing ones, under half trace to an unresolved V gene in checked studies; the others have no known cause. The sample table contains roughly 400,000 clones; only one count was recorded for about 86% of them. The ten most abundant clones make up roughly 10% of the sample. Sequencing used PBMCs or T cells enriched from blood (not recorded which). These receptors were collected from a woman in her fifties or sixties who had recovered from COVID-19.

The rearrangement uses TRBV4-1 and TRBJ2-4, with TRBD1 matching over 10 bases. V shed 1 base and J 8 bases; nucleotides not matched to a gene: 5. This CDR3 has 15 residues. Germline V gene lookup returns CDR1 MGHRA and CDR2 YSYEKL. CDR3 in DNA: TGCGCCAGCAGCCAAGTGACAGGGGGCAAGGACATTCAGTACTTC. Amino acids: CASSQVTGGKDIQYF.

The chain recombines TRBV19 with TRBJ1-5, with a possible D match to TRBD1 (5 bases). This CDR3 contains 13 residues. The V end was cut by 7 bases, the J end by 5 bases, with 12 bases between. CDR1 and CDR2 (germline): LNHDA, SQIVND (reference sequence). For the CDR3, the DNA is TGTGCCAGTACAGGGCTGGGTGATCAGCCCCAGCATTTT. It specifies CASTGLGDQPQHF.

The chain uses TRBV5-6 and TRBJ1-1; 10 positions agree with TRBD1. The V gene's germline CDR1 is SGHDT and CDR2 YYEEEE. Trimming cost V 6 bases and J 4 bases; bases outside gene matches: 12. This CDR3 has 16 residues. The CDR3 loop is CASTRYSTGGPTEAFF. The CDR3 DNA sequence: TGTGCCAGCACACGGTACTCGACAGGGGGCCCCACTGAAGCTTTCTTT.

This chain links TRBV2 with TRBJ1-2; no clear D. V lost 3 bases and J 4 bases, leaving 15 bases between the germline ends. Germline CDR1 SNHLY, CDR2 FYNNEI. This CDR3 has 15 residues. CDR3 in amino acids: CASSELQSGGYGYTF. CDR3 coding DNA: TGTGCCAGCAGTGAGTTGCAGTCGGGTGGCTATGGCTACACCTTC. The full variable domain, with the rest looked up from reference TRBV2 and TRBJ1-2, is EPEVTQTPSHQVTQMGQEVILRCVPISNHLYFYWYRQILGQKVEFLVSFYNNEISEKSEIFDDQFSVERPDGSNFTLKIRSTKLEDSAMYFCASSELQSGGYGYTFGSGTRLTVV.

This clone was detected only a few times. The CDR3 coding sequence is TGTGCCAGCAGTTACTCGGGACTAGCGGGGGATACGCAGTATTTT. This sequence encodes CASSYSGLAGDTQYF. This chain joins TRBV6-5 and TRBJ2-3, with TRBD2 identical over 13 bases. V was clipped by 0 bases and J by 6 bases; unmatched bases: 0. The CDR3 is 15 residues long. Germline CDR1 MNHEY, CDR2 SVGAGI.

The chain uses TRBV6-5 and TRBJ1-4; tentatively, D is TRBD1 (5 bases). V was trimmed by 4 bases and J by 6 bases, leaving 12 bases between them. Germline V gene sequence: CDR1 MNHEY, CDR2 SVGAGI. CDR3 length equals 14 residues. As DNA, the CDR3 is TGTGCCAGCAGTTCCAGGGTAGTGGATGAAAAACTGTTTTTT. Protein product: CASSSRVVDEKLFF.

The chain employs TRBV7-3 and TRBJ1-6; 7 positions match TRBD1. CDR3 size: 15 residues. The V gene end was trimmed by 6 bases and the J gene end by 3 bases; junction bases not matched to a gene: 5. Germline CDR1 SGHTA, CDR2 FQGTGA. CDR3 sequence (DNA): TGTGCCAGCAGTAGGGGGCCGGACTATAATTCACCCCTCCACTTT. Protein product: CASSRGPDYNSPLHF. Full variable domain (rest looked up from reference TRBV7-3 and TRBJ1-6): GAGVSQTPSNKVTEKGKYVELRCDPISGHTALYWYRQSLGQGPEFLIYFQGTGAADDSGLPNDRFFAVRPEGSVSTLKIQRTERGDSAVYLCASSRGPDYNSPLHFGNGTRLTVT.